The 14 T cell receptor beta chains reported below all come from one sample, sequenced in a study of T cell responses to AZD1222 COVID-19 vaccine. TCRdb's table, derived via immunoSEQ multiplex PCR, lists solely in-frame clones and lacks some. The repertoire includes 150,000 to 160,000 clones, 88% of them detected once, and around 3.2% sits in the top ten. The sample in question was peripheral blood, obtained on day 0 of AZD1222 vaccination. These receptors all stem from an adult in good health.

The J gene is TRBJ2-6, the V gene TRBV3-1 (or the pseudogene TRBV3-2); D is possibly TRBD1 (6 bases). This CDR3 spans 19 amino acids. Per the germline V gene, CDR1 is LGHDT and CDR2 is YNNKEL (reference sequence). Trimming cost V 1 base and J 0 bases, with 16 bases left between them. CDR3 nucleotides: TGTGCCAGCAGCCAAGGTGGGACATATCATTCCTCTGGGGCCAACGTCCTGACTTTC. This sequence encodes CASSQGGTYHSSGANVLTF.

The chain couples TRBV10-3 to TRBJ2-5; 14 nucleotides align to TRBD2. The V and J ends lost 4 bases and 5 bases, in that order; junction bases with no gene match: 3. The germline CDR1 and CDR2 sequences are ENHRY and SYGVKD. The CDR3 runs to 15 residues. CDR3 nucleotides: TGTGCCATCAGTGTCGGACTAGCGGGGGGTGAGACCCAGTACTTC. This gives the protein CAISVGLAGGETQYF.

The rearrangement links TRBV5-1 to TRBJ2-3, with 11 bases aligning to TRBD2. The J segment lost 0 bases and the V segment lost 1 base, leaving 4 bases of the junction unmatched. Germline CDR1 reads SGHRS; CDR2 reads YFSETQ. The CDR3 has 17 amino acids. The CDR3 region is CASSLSSGGISTDTQYF. The CDR3 DNA is TGCGCCAGCAGCTTGTCTAGCGGGGGGATTAGCACAGATACGCAGTATTTT.

The CDR3 coding sequence is TGCAGCGTTGCTCTAGCGGGGGGACTCTACGAGCAGTACTTC. Protein: CSVALAGGLYEQYF. J is TRBJ2-7 and V is TRBV29-1; 11 bases match TRBD2. Germline V CDR1 and CDR2: SQVTM, ANQGSEA. V trimming: 4 bases; J trimming: 3 bases; junction bases outside the gene matches: 5. The CDR3 sequence is 14 residues long.

The chain links TRBV27 to TRBJ1-6; a weak D match, TRBD1 (5 bases). In germline, CDR1 is MNHEY, CDR2 SMNVEV (reference sequence). Between the trimmed V and J ends, which lost 3 bases and 6 bases, there was a span of 15 bases. The CDR3 loop spans 16 amino acids. CDR3: CASSFGGTTGNSPLHF. CDR3 sequence (DNA): TGTGCCAGCAGTTTCGGGGGGACCACGGGTAATTCACCCCTCCACTTT.

The sample holds a few counts of this clone. V and J are TRBV11-2 and TRBJ2-3, with unresolved D. This CDR3 has 12 residues. Looked up from germline, CDR1 is SGHAT and CDR2 is FQNNGV. Trimming pared 5 bases from V and 5 bases from J, leaving 8 bases between. The CDR3 sequence is CASSPSGDTQYF. DNA of the CDR3: TGTGCCAGCAGCCCATCTGGAGATACGCAGTATTTT.

CDR3 bases: TGCAGTGCTAGTGGTGGCATCGACGAGCAGTACTTC. Its translation is CSASGGIDEQYF. The rearrangement links TRBV20-1 to TRBJ2-7; D remains unclear. CDR3 size: 12 residues. Germline V gives CDR1 DFQATT, CDR2 SNEGSKA (reference sequence). Trimming removed 3 bases from V and 5 bases from J, with 11 bases in between.

V is TRBV18 and J is TRBJ2-7; 10 nucleotides line up with TRBD1. This CDR3 is 14 amino acids long. V lost 3 bases, J lost 3 bases, and 2 bases stayed unmatched. Per the germline V gene, CDR1 is KGHSH and CDR2 is LQKENI. The CDR3 DNA reads as TGTGCCAGCTCACCGACAGGGGGCGGCTACGAGCAGTACTTC. It codes for CASSPTGGGYEQYF.

The chain combines TRBV9 with TRBJ1-3; 7 positions match TRBD1. The CDR3 has 15 amino acids. Unmatched junction bases numbered 8, after V lost 4 bases and J lost 4 bases. Looked up from germline, CDR1 is SGDLS and CDR2 is YYNGEE. The CDR3 loop is CASSPGQASGNTIYF. Here the CDR3 DNA reads TGTGCCAGCAGCCCTGGACAGGCGTCCGGAAACACCATATATTTT.

In its sample, this clone was seen a few times. The rearrangement links TRBV19 to TRBJ1-4; possibly TRBD1 for D (6 bases). Germline lookup yields CDR1 LNHDA and CDR2 SQIVND (reference sequence). Trimming took 6 bases from V and 2 from J, leaving 13 bases between them. CDR3 size: 15 residues. CDR3 sequence (DNA): TGTGCCAGTAGCCTTGGGGGGCCGACTAATGAAAAACTGTTTTTT. Its protein is CASSLGGPTNEKLFF.

The CDR3 nucleotides are TGCGCCAGCAGCCAAGATTTGGGGGACGGCACAACTAATGAAAAACTGTTTTTT. Amino acids: CASSQDLGDGTTNEKLFF. This rearrangement joins TRBV4-3 to TRBJ1-4, with D perhaps matching TRBD1 (5 bases). The CDR3 totals 18 residues. The germline CDR1 and CDR2 sequences are LGHNA and YSLEER. Trimming took 0 bases from V and 0 from J, leaving 14 bases between them.

The chain has TRBV10-1 and TRBJ2-7; maybe TRBD1 (6 bases). This CDR3 spans 15 amino acids. Germline V CDR1 and CDR2: WNHNN, SYGVQD (reference sequence). V was cut by 6 bases and J by 0 bases, with 15 bases left in between. CDR3 sequence (DNA): TGCGCCAGCAGCCTTAGACAGGTGAGCTCCTACGAGCAGTACTTC. Amino acids: CASSLRQVSSYEQYF.

A single count supports this clone. The gene calls are TRBV7-2 and TRBJ2-6, with 10 positions matching TRBD1. This CDR3 comprises 18 residues. In germline, CDR1 is SGHTA, CDR2 FQGNSA. Trimming removed 1 base from V and 1 base from J; junction bases left unmatched: 4. The CDR3 region is CASSLVRDRGSGANVLTF. The CDR3 DNA reads as TGTGCCAGCAGCTTAGTTAGGGACAGGGGTTCTGGGGCCAACGTCCTGACTTTC.

The chain couples TRBV19 to TRBJ1-2; maybe TRBD1 (5 bases). V was cut by 2 bases and J by 2 bases, with 6 bases left in between. The CDR3 contains 13 residues. The germline V gene has CDR1 LNHDA and CDR2 SQIVND (reference sequence). CDR3 bases: TGTGCCAGTAGTATACAGGGAAACTATGGCTACACCTTC. Its protein product is CASSIQGNYGYTF.